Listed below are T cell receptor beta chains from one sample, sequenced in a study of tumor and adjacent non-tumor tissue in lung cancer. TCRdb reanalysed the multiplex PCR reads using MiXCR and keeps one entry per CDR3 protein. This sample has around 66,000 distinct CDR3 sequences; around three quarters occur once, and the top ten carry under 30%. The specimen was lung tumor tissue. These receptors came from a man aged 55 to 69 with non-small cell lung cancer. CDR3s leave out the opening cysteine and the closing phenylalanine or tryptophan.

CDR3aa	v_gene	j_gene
ASSTPSDRRNFNEQS	TRBV6-6	TRBJ2-1
PSRPDRLAGMQY	TRBV6-6	TRBJ2-7
ASSFGSGGSYNEQF	TRBV5-1	TRBJ2-1
SVRDPGASQETQY	TRBV20-1	TRBJ2-5
SSRAISEDEQF	TRBV20-1	TRBJ2-1
ATRPPGQLNSPLH	TRBV6-5	TRBJ1-6
TSSPGANEQY	TRBV6-5	TRBJ2-7
SARVRGLPHEQY	TRBV20-1	TRBJ2-7
SVPLAGGPPSTETQY	TRBV20-1	TRBJ2-3
ASKHNGSTGDLF	TRBV6-5	TRBJ2-2
SVRTGHTNQPQH	TRBV29-1	TRBJ1-5
ANSEINYEQY	TRBV6-1	TRBJ2-7
ASSPVGLRNNEAF	TRBV5-6	TRBJ1-1
SARLRNRVEKLF	TRBV20-1	TRBJ1-4
SARDLGNVGNTIY	TRBV20-1	TRBJ1-3
SVMSLDYEQY	TRBV29-1	TRBJ2-7
STKKLAGKNEQY	TRBV20-1	TRBJ2-7
SVDKQSNEQF	TRBV29-1	TRBJ2-1
SVEGRGTNTEAF	TRBV29-1	TRBJ1-1
ASSASYGTSGSNEQF	TRBV6-2/TRBV6-3	TRBJ2-1
SVFMSSRSDRQY	TRBV29-1	TRBJ2-3
TARDFRTGRTEDF	TRBV20-1	TRBJ1-1
ASSYSLGGPDTQY	TRBV6-5	TRBJ2-3
ASSYTSGRATDTQY	TRBV6-7	TRBJ2-3